The rows below give T cell receptor beta chains drawn from one sample of a study of control samples from healthy donors and cancer patients. Assay: immunoSEQ multiplex PCR; the TCRdb copy retains only in-frame clones and omits some. This table has over 150,000 clones, 90% to 95% appearing once. Sequencing was performed on PBMCs. Receptor source: a man aged 55 to 70 with colorectal cancer. CDR3s include the opening cysteine and the closing phenylalanine or tryptophan. The D gene is left open where the match is weak. Clone size is stated in some rows and not others, as once, few, many or a class when expanded.

TRBD1 | . | TRBJ2-3 | TRBV5-1 | CASSLSGQATDTQYF | TGCGCCAGCAGCTTATCGGGACAGGCAACAGATACGCAGTATTTT
TRBD1 | once | TRBJ1-6 | TRBV4-2 | CASSQDLTGGFSPLHF | TGTGCCAGCAGCCAAGATCTCACAGGGGGATTTTCACCCCTCCACTTT
TRBD1 | . | TRBJ1-5 | TRBV2 | CASSVTGGGQPQHF | TGTGCCAGCAGTGTAACAGGGGGCGGTCAGCCCCAGCATTTT
TRBD2 | . | TRBJ2-3 | TRBV6-4 | CASSEGLAGGRRTDTQYF | TGTGCCAGCAGTGAAGGGCTAGCGGGGGGTCGGCGCACAGATACGCAGTATTTT
. | . | TRBJ2-5 | TRBV3-1/TRBV3-2 | CASSQVRYQETQYF | TGTGCCAGCAGCCAAGTGCGGTACCAAGAGACCCAGTACTTC
TRBD2 | . | TRBJ2-1 | TRBV4-2 | CASSQEAGLAAYNEQFF | TGTGCCAGCAGCCAAGAAGCCGGACTAGCGGCCTACAATGAGCAGTTCTTC
. | . | TRBJ1-3 | TRBV7-9 | CASSLGPVSGNTIYF | TGTGCCAGCAGCTTAGGACCGGTCTCTGGAAACACCATATATTTT
TRBD1 | . | TRBJ2-7 | TRBV2 | CAGTGLTLSSYEQYF | TGTGCCGGGACAGGGCTGACCCTTAGCTCCTACGAGCAGTACTTC
TRBD1 | . | TRBJ2-5 | TRBV7-7 | CASSPGQGPQETQYF | TGTGCCAGCAGCCCGGGACAGGGACCTCAAGAGACCCAGTACTTC
TRBD1 | . | TRBJ2-5 | TRBV19 | CASSPRTGGETQYF | TGTGCCAGTAGTCCTCGGACAGGGGGAGAGACCCAGTACTTC
. | . | TRBJ2-3 | TRBV18 | CASSPVQGSGDTQYF | TGTGCCAGCTCACCCGTACAGGGTTCAGGAGATACGCAGTATTTT
TRBD2 | . | TRBJ2-1 | TRBV2 | CASSALRGGSYNEQFF | TGTGCCAGCAGTGCTTTGCGGGGGGGATCCTACAATGAGCAGTTCTTC
. | . | TRBJ2-5 | TRBV7-7 | CASSRLGVQETQYF | TGTGCCAGCAGCCGACTAGGAGTCCAAGAGACCCAGTACTTC
. | . | TRBJ2-7 | TRBV30 | CAWSLGSSYEQYF | TGTGCCTGGAGTCTAGGGAGCTCCTACGAGCAGTACTTC
TRBD1 | . | TRBJ2-7 | TRBV7-6 | CASSQGGQGGFPHYEQYF | TGTGCCAGCAGCCAAGGAGGACAGGGGGGTTTTCCCCACTACGAGCAGTACTTC
TRBD2 | . | TRBJ2-3 | TRBV29-1 | CSAGLAGGADTQYF | TGCAGCGCCGGACTAGCGGGGGGGGCAGATACGCAGTATTTT
TRBD2 | . | TRBJ2-3 | TRBV5-1 | CASATGTSSTDTQYF | TGCGCCAGCGCCACCGGGACTAGCAGCACAGATACGCAGTATTTT
. | . | TRBJ2-1 | TRBV3-1/TRBV3-2 | CASSLARGAAHEQFF | TGTGCCAGCAGCCTAGCTCGGGGGGCCGCCCATGAGCAGTTCTTC
. | . | TRBJ1-1 | TRBV18 | CASSRYTEAFF | TGTGCCAGCTCACGGTACACTGAAGCTTTCTTT
. | . | TRBJ1-2 | TRBV2 | CASSADRQGYTF | TGTGCCAGCAGTGCCGACAGGCAAGGCTACACCTTC
TRBD2 | . | TRBJ2-5 | TRBV9 | CASRGGAQETQYF | TGTGCCAGCAGGGGAGGGGCCCAAGAGACCCAGTACTTC
TRBD1 | . | TRBJ1-1 | TRBV15 | CATSRVSRGWTEAFF | TGTGCCACCAGCAGGGTCTCCAGGGGGTGGACTGAAGCTTTCTTT
. | . | TRBJ1-5 | TRBV5-1 | CASSDDGEVQPQHF | TGCGCCAGCAGCGATGACGGTGAGGTCCAGCCCCAGCATTTT
. | once | TRBJ1-5 | TRBV6-6 | CASSPRTVRGRGNQPQHF | TGTGCCAGCAGTCCCCGCACGGTCAGGGGTAGGGGCAATCAGCCCCAGCATTTT
. | once | TRBJ2-3 | TRBV7-9 | CASSLALGGRWGTDTQYF | TGTGCCAGCAGCTTAGCGCTCGGAGGGAGGTGGGGCACAGATACGCAGTATTTT
. | . | TRBJ2-1 | TRBV18 | CASSLRQGRAYEQFF | TGTGCCAGCTCACTACGACAGGGGAGGGCCTATGAGCAGTTCTTC
. | . | TRBJ2-1 | TRBV11-3 | CASSFAPVGDEQFF | TGTGCCAGCAGCTTCGCCCCCGTCGGGGATGAGCAGTTCTTC
TRBD1 | . | TRBJ1-2 | TRBV9 | CASSATGVGGYTF | TGTGCCAGCAGCGCGACAGGGGTTGGTGGCTACACCTTC
. | . | TRBJ2-7 | TRBV5-8 | CASSSYEQYF | TGTGCCAGCAGCTCTTACGAGCAGTACTTC
. | . | TRBJ1-3 | TRBV29-1 | CSVGNSGNTIYF | TGCAGCGTGGGAAACTCTGGAAACACCATATATTTT
. | . | TRBJ2-2 | TRBV19 | CASSPRGGNTGELFF | TGTGCCAGTAGTCCGAGGGGCGGGAACACCGGGGAGCTGTTTTTT
. | . | TRBJ1-1 | TRBV5-1 | CASSLGRGSGTEAFF | TGCGCCAGCAGCTTGGGGAGGGGGTCGGGAACTGAAGCTTTCTTT
. | . | TRBJ2-7 | TRBV7-2 | CASSPQGLEQYF | TGTGCCAGCAGCCCCCAGGGGCTCGAGCAGTACTTC
. | few | TRBJ2-2 | TRBV19 | CASSMQGFGPGELFF | TGTGCCAGTAGTATGCAGGGGTTCGGTCCCGGGGAGCTGTTTTTT
TRBD2 | . | TRBJ2-5 | TRBV7-9 | CASSRLAGQETQYF | TGTGCCAGCAGCCGACTAGCGGGGCAAGAGACCCAGTACTTC
TRBD1 | once | TRBJ1-5 | TRBV13 | CASSSTGDGNQPQHF | TGTGCCAGCAGTTCCACAGGGGATGGCAATCAGCCCCAGCATTTT
. | . | TRBJ1-1 | TRBV11-1 | CASSLRQRDTEAFF | TGTGCCAGCAGCTTACGTCAGAGGGACACTGAAGCTTTCTTT
TRBD1 | . | TRBJ2-7 | TRBV5-1 | CASSRGTGRRMYEQYF | TGCGCCAGCAGCCGAGGGACAGGGAGACGAATGTACGAGCAGTACTTC
. | . | TRBJ1-5 | TRBV9 | CASSVGGVNQPQHF | TGTGCCAGCAGCGTGGGGGGGGTTAATCAGCCCCAGCATTTT
. | . | TRBJ1-5 | TRBV6-6 | CASTQGSRQPQHF | TGTGCCAGCACCCAGGGGTCTAGGCAGCCCCAGCATTTT
. | once | TRBJ1-6 | TRBV5-6 | CASSAYTPNNSPLHF | TGTGCCAGCAGCGCGTACACGCCGAATAATTCACCCCTCCACTTT
. | . | TRBJ2-5 | TRBV7-2 | CASSLDLGGQETQYF | TGTGCCAGCAGCTTAGACCTGGGCGGACAAGAGACCCAGTACTTC
. | . | TRBJ1-1 | TRBV29-1 | CSVGDVGTEAFF | TGCAGCGTAGGGGACGTAGGGACTGAAGCTTTCTTT
. | . | TRBJ2-1 | TRBV6-5 | CASSYSGSVDEQFF | TGTGCCAGCAGTTACTCGGGGTCGGTCGATGAGCAGTTCTTC
TRBD1 | . | TRBJ2-5 | TRBV7-2 | CASSFATGYQETQYF | TGTGCCAGCAGCTTCGCGACAGGGTACCAAGAGACCCAGTACTTC
TRBD1 | . | TRBJ1-1 | TRBV27 | CASKTGGGNTEAFF | TGTGCCAGCAAGACAGGGGGCGGGAACACTGAAGCTTTCTTT
TRBD1 | . | TRBJ1-4 | TRBV29-1 | CSAGTGGSEKLFF | TGCAGCGCAGGGACAGGGGGCAGTGAAAAACTGTTTTTT
. | . | TRBJ2-5 | TRBV25-1 | CASSGSPIGSQETQYF | TGTGCCAGCAGTGGATCCCCGATCGGGTCCCAAGAGACCCAGTACTTC
. | . | TRBJ1-5 | TRBV3-1/TRBV3-2 | CASSQAGNNQPQHF | TGTGCCAGCAGCCAAGCAGGGAACAATCAGCCCCAGCATTTT
. | . | TRBJ1-2 | TRBV19 | CASRTGQAANYGYTF | TGTGCCAGTAGGACCGGTCAGGCGGCTAACTATGGCTACACCTTC
TRBD1 | . | TRBJ1-5 | TRBV19 | CASSMPPGQGNQPQHF | TGTGCCAGTAGTATGCCACCGGGACAGGGAAATCAGCCCCAGCATTTT